This T cell receptor beta chain was documented in a study of T-cell reconstitution after alpha-beta-depleted transplantation in children. Unique molecular identifiers were incorporated into the prepared TCRbeta library. Each CDR3 protein is one row after TCRdb ran MiXCR on the PCR reads. The sample lists approximately 300,000 distinct CDR3 sequences; approximately 10% were seen once. This clonotype has ten or more counts. As yet, its antigen is unknown. Whole-study results and caveats: One year after transplant, T-cell counts and diversity came mostly from newly produced T cells. Surviving thymic progenitors and recipient T cells were the source of high TCRbeta diversity at day 60 in some patients.

Per germline, CDR1 SGHTA and CDR2 FQGNSA. Trimming stripped 5 bases from V and 5 bases from J, with 10 bases between. CDR3 length: 13 residues. The sequenced sample was peripheral blood, obtained 180 days after TCRalphabeta/CD19-depleted stem cell transplant. The chain links TRBV7-2 to TRBJ1-5; D gene unclear. This receptor was obtained from a male patient aged 2 to 10 who had a stem cell transplant for chronic granulomatous disease, so the T cells may come from the graft donor. The CDR3 sequence: CASSRNKDQPQHF. CDR3 nucleotide sequence: TGTGCCAGCAGCCGAAATAAGGATCAGCCCCAGCATTTT.